This T cell receptor (beta chain) derives from a study of T cells after yellow fever vaccination. Deletions cut 5 bases from V and 3 bases from J, with 14 bases between. Germline values: CDR1 SGHTA, CDR2 FQGNSA. This CDR3 spans 14 amino acids. This clonotype was seen only a few times. Its antigen is as yet unknown. Template switching by 5'RACE produced TCR cDNA, adding a universal primer site and UMIs. One entry per CDR3 protein, called by TCRdb with MiXCR from the 5' RACE reads. The sample shows under 300,000 distinct CDR3 sequences, about an eighth of them seen only once. Study-level findings and limits: Re-detected after boosting: most primary clones, 96% of CD4 and 75% to 90% of CD8.

The sequence derives from a man aged 25 to 40 who received the YFV17D yellow fever vaccine. J is TRBJ2-7 and V is TRBV7-2; D gene ambiguous. The sample was CD4+ T cells sorted from PBMCs, taken 45 days after the yellow fever booster vaccination. This CDR3 is CASSTLPRVYEQYF. The CDR3, as DNA: TGTGCCAGCAGCACACTACCCCGGGTCTACGAGCAGTACTTC.